This record concerns one T cell receptor (beta chain) sequence. Germline CDR1 MNHEY, CDR2 SMNVEV (reference sequence). V lost 4 bases and J lost 1, with 10 bases in between. The CDR3 has 14 residues. The entry originates in a study of control samples from healthy donors and cancer patients. TCRdb's table, derived via immunoSEQ multiplex PCR, lists solely in-frame clones and lacks some. Among about 220,000 clones listed, around 94% were seen once. V gene TRBV27 combines with J gene TRBJ1-1; D is perhaps TRBD1 (6 bases). This clonotype was obtained from a man aged 50-60 years in good health. Sequenced sample: blood. CDR3 coding DNA: TGTGCCAGCAGTTATGGGGGCGGGAACACTGAAGCTTTCTTT. Translated, it gives CASSYGGGNTEAFF.